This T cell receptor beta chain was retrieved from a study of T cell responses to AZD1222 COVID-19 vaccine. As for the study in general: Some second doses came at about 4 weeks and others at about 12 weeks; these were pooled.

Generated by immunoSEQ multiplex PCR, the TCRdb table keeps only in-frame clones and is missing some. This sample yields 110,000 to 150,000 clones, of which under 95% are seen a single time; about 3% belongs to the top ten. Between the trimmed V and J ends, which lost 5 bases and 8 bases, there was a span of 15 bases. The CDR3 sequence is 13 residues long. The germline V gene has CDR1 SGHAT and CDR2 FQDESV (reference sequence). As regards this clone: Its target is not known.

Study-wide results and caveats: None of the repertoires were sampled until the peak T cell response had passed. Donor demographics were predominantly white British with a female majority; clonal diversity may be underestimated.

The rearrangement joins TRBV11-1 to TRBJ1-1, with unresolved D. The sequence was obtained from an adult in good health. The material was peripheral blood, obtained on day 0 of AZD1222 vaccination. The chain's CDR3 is CASSPLLGLEAFF. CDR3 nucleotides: TGTGCCAGCAGCCCTCTCTTGGGGTTGGAAGCTTTCTTT. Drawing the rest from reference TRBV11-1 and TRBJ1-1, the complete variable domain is EAEVAQSPRYKITEKSQAVAFWCDPISGHATLYWYRQILGQGPELLVQFQDESVVDDSQLPKDRFSAERLKGVDSTLKIQPAELGDSAMYLCASSPLLGLEAFFGQGTRLTVV.